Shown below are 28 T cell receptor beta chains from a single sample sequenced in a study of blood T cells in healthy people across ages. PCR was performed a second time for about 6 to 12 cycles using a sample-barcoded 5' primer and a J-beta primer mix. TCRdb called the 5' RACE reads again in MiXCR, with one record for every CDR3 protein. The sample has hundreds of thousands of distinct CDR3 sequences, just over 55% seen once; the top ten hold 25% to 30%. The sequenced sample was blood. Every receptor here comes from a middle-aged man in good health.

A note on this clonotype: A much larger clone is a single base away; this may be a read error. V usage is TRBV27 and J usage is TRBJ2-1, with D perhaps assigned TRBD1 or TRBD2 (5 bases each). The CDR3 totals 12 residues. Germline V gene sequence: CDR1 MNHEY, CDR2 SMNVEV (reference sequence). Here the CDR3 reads CVSSFGGNEQFF. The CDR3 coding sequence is TGTGTCAGCAGTTTTGGGGGCAATGAGCAGTTCTTC.

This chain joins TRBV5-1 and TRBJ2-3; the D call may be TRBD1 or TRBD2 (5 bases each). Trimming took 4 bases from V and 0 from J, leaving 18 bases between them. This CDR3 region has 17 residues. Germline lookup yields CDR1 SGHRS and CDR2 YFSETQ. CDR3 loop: CASSAGRDVISTDTQYF. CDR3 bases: TGCGCCAGCAGCGCCGGTAGGGACGTCATTAGCACAGATACGCAGTATTTT.

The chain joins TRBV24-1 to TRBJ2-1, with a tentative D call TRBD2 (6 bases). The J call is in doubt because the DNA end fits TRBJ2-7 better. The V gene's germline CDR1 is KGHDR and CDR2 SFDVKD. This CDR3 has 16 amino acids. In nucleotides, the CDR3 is TGTGCCACCAGTGATTTGCGGCAGGGAGGTTACAATGAGCAGTACTTC. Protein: CATSDLRQGGYNEQYF.

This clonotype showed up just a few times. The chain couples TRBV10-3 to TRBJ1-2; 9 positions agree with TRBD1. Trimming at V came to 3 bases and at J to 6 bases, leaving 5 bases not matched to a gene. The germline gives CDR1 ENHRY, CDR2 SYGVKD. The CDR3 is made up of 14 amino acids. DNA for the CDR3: TGTGCCATCAGTGAACGGGACAGGGTAAATGGCTACACCTTC. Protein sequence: CAISERDRVNGYTF.

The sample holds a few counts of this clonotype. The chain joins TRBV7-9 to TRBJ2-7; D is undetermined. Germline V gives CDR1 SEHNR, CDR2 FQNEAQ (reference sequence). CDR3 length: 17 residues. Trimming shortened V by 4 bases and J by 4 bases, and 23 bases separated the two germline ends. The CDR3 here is CASSYPPGPSSGYEQYF. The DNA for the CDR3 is TGTGCCAGCAGCTACCCACCGGGTCCCTCAAGTGGGTACGAGCAGTACTTC.

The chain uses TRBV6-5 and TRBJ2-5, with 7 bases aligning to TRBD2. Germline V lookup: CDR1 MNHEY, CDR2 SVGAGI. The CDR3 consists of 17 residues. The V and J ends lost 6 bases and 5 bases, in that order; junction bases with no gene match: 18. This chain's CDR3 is CASSYALAGGLQETQYF. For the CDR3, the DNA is TGTGCCAGCAGCTACGCTTTAGCGGGTGGGCTTCAGGAGACCCAGTACTTC.

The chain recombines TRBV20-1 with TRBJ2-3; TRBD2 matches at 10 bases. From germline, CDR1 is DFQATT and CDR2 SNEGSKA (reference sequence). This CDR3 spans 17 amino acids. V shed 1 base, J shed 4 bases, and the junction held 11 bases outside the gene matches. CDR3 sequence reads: CSARVQDASGSPDTQYF. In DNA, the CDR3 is TGCAGTGCTAGAGTACAGGATGCTAGCGGGAGTCCAGATACGCAGTATTTT.

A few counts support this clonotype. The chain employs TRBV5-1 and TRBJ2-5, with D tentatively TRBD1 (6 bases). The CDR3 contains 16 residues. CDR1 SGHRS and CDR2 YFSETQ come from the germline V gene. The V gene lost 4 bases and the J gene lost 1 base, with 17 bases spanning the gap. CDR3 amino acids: CASSRLGGDLQETQYF. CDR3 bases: TGCGCCAGCAGCAGGCTAGGGGGAGACCTCCAAGAGACCCAGTACTTC.

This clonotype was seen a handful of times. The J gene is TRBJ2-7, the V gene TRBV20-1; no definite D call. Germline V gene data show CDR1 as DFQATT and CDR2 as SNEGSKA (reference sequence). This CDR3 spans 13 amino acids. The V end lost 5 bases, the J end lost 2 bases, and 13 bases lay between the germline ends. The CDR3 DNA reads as TGCAGTGCTTGGGCCGGACCAACCTACGAGCAGTACTTC. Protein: CSAWAGPTYEQYF.

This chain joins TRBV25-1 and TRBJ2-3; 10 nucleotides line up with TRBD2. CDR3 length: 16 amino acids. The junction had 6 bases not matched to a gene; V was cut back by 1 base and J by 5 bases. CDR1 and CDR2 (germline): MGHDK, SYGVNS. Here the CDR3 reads CASSELEREGGDTQYF. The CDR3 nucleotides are TGTGCCAGCAGTGAATTAGAGCGGGAGGGAGGAGATACGCAGTATTTT.

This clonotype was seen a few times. The CDR3 DNA follows: TGTGCCAGCAGTTCCCCAGCAGTCATGGTTGGGAATTCACCCCTCCACTTT. It yields the protein CASSSPAVMVGNSPLHF. The J gene is TRBJ1-6, the V gene TRBV27; D remains unclear. V gave up 4 bases and J gave up 7 bases, with 20 bases separating them. Looked up from germline, CDR1 is MNHEY and CDR2 is SMNVEV (reference sequence). This CDR3 region has 17 residues.

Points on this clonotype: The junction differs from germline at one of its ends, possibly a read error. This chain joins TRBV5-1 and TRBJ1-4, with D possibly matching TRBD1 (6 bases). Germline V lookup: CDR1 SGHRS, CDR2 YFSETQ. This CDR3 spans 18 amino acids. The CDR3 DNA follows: TGCGCCAGCAGCTTACCGGGACTCACGGGGACAACTAACGAAAAACTGTTTTTT. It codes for CASSLPGLTGTTNEKLFF.

The CDR3 region is CASSPGQGLVYGYTF. In DNA form, the CDR3 reads TGTGCCAGCAGTCCGGGACAGGGGCTCGTCTATGGCTACACCTTC. The rearrangement joins TRBV12-3 or TRBV12-4 to TRBJ1-2; 10 nucleotides align to TRBD1. V was clipped by 5 bases and J by 4 bases; unmatched bases: 7. CDR3 length: 15 amino acids.

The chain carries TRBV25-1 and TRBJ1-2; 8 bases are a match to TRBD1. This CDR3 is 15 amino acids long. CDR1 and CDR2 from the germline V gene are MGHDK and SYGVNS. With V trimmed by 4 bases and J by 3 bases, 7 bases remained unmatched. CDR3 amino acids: CASSGSNRGDYGYTF. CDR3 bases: TGTGCCAGCAGTGGATCTAACAGGGGGGACTATGGCTACACCTTC.

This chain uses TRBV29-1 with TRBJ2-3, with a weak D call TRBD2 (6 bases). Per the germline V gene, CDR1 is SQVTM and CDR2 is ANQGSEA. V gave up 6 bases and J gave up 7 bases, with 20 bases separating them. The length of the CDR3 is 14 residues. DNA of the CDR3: TGCAGCGTCGTAAACTCCGGGGGTAAGAATACGCAGTATTTT. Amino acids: CSVVNSGGKNTQYF.

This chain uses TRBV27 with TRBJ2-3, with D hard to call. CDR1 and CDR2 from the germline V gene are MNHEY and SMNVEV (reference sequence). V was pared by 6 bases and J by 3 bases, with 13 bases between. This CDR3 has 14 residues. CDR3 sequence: CASRLTPTTDTQYF. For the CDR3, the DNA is TGTGCCAGCAGACTTACCCCAACGACAGATACGCAGTATTTT.

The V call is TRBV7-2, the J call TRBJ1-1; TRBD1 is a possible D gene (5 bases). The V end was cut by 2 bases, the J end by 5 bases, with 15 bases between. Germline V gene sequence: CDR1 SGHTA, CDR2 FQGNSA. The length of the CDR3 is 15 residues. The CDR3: CASSLMGGVLTEAFF. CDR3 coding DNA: TGTGCCAGCAGCTTAATGGGGGGGGTTTTAACTGAAGCTTTCTTT.

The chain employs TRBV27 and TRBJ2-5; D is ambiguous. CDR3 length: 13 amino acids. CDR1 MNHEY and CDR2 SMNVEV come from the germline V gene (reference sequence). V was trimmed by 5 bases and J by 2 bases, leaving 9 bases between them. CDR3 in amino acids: CASSAELQETQYF. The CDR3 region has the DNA TGTGCCAGCAGTGCGGAACTACAAGAGACCCAGTACTTC.

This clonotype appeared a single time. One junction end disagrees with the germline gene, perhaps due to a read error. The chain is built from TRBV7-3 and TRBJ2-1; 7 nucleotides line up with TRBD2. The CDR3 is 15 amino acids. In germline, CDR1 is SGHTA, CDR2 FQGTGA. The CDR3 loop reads CASSSQAGINNGQFF. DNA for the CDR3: TGTGCCAGCAGCTCGCAAGCGGGAATAAACAATGGGCAGTTCTTC.

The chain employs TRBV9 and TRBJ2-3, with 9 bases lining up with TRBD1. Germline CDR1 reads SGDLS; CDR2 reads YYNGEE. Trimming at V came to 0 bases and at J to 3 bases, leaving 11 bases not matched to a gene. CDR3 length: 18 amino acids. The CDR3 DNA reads TGTGCCAGCAGCGTAGCCACAGGGGGCGCGGGGTGGACAGATACGCAGTATTTT. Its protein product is CASSVATGGAGWTDTQYF.

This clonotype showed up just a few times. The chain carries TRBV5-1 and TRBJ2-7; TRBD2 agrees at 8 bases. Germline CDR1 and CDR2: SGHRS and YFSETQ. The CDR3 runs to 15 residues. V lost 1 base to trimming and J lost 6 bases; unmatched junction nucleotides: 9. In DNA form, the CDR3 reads TGCGCCAGCAGCTTGTCATCCCGGGAGGGCTCCGAGCAGTACTTC. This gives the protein CASSLSSREGSEQYF.

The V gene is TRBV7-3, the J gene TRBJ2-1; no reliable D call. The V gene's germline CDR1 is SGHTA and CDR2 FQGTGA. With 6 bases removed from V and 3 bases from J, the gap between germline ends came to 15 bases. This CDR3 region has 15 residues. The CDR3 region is CASRSRIRIYNEQFF. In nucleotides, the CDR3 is TGTGCCAGCAGATCGAGGATTAGGATCTACAATGAGCAGTTCTTC.

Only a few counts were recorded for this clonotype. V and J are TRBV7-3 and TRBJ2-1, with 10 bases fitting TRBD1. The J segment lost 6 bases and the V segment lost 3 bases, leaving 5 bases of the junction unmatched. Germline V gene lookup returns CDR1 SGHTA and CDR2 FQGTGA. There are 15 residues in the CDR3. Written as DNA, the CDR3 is TGTGCCAGCAGCTTTGGACAGGGGGATTTCAATGAGCAGTTCTTC. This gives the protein CASSFGQGDFNEQFF.

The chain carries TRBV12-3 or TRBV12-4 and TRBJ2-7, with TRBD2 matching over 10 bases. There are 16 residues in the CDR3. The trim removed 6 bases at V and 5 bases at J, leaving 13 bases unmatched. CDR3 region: CASSISGTSDFDEQYF. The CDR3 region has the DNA TGTGCCAGCAGCATCTCCGGGACTAGCGACTTCGACGAGCAGTACTTC.

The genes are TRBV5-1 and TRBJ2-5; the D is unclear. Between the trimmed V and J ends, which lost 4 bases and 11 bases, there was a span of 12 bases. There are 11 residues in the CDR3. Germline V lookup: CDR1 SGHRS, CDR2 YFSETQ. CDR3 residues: CASSLDVQQYF. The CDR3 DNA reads TGCGCCAGCAGCCTAGACGTTCAGCAGTACTTC.

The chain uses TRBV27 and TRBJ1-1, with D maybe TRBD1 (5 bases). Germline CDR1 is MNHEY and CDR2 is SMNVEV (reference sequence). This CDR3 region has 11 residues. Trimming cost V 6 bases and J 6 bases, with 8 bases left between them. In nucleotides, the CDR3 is TGTGCCAGCAGCTGGGGCGCTGAAGCTTTCTTT. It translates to CASSWGAEAFF.

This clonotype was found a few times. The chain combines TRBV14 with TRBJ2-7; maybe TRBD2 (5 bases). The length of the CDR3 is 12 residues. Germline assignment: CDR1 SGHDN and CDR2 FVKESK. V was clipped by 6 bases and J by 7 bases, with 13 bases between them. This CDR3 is CASRPNGGEQYF. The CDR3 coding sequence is TGTGCCAGCAGGCCCAATGGAGGAGAGCAGTACTTC.

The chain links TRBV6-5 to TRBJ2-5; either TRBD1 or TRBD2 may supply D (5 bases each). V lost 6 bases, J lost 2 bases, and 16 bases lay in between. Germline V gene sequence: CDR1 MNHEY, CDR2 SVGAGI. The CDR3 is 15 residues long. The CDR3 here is CASSGTQIKQETQYF. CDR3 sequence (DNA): TGTGCCAGCAGCGGGACCCAGATAAAACAAGAGACCCAGTACTTC.